This TCR beta chain is drawn from a study of CD4 T cells in relation to SARS-CoV-2 and coronaviruses. The study's findings and limits: Compared with monoreactive clones, crossreactive clones showed significantly weaker SARS-CoV-2 expansion. Around two thirds of donors had memory CD4+ clonotypes crossrecognizing SARS-CoV-2 and common cold coronavirus spike. Pre-pandemic and post-infection samples never came from the same donor.

The table came from immunoSEQ multiplex PCR; TCRdb's copy has only in-frame clones and leaves some out. The profile shows about 60,000 clones, over 90% of them singletons. Concerning this clone itself: Its antigen remains unknown.

V was pared by 4 bases and J by 0 bases, with 17 bases between. Germline CDR1 KGHDR, CDR2 SFDVKD. CDR3 length: 18 amino acids. The unexposed donors gave CD4+ T cells in about 2011-2019, prior to COVID-19. CD4 enrichment then naive enrichment separated naive from memory CD4+ cells. The source of this sequence is a human donor in good health. J is TRBJ2-2 and V is TRBV24-1; TRBD1 is a possible D gene (5 bases). The specimen sequenced was naive CD4+ T cells from PBMCs. Subset indicated: naive CD4+ T cells isolated by negative enrichment. This chain's CDR3 is CATSDDSYRIANTGELFF. In DNA form, the CDR3 reads TGTGCCACCAGTGACGATTCGTACAGGATCGCGAACACCGGGGAGCTGTTTTTT.